Presented here are 15 T cell receptor beta chains from one specimen sequenced in a study of T cell repertoires in ileal Crohn's disease. Sequenced by immunoSEQ multiplex PCR; TCRdb stores in-frame clones only, minus some. The sample shows some 3,000 clones, about 88% of them seen only once. Time point of the sample: neoterminal ileum biopsy at postoperative endoscopy, about 6 months after surgery. The sequencing sample was made of ileal tissue. Receptors originate from an adult with Crohn's disease.

This chain connects TRBV19 to TRBJ2-4, with TRBD2 matching over 9 bases. Trimming at V came to 4 bases and at J to 8 bases, leaving 6 bases not matched to a gene. The CDR3 sequence is 14 residues long. Germline assignment: CDR1 LNHDA and CDR2 SQIVND (reference sequence). CDR3 residues: CASSSGGAVDIQYF. The CDR3, as DNA: TGTGCCAGTAGTAGCGGGGGGGCGGTAGACATTCAGTACTTC.

This clone was observed once. V usage is TRBV9 and J usage is TRBJ1-4; D is possibly TRBD1 (5 bases). CDR3 length: 15 amino acids. Trimming pared 3 bases from V and 5 bases from J, leaving 14 bases between. Germline-derived CDR1 and CDR2 are SGDLS and YYNGEE. Here the CDR3 reads CASSGPTRGNEKLFF. DNA for the CDR3: TGTGCCAGCAGCGGCCCGACAAGGGGAAATGAAAAACTGTTTTTT.

This chain connects TRBV19 to TRBJ2-3, with unresolved D. Germline values: CDR1 LNHDA, CDR2 SQIVND (reference sequence). Trimming removed 5 bases from V and 2 bases from J, with 8 bases in between. The CDR3 sequence is 13 residues long. For the CDR3, the DNA is TGTGCCAGTAGTCCCGGCGTCACAGATACGCAGTATTTT. Encoded protein: CASSPGVTDTQYF.

The chain carries TRBV18 and TRBJ2-7; TRBD2 matches at 9 bases. This CDR3 is 16 amino acids long. Trimming cost V 4 bases and J 2 bases; bases outside gene matches: 9. Germline-derived CDR1 and CDR2 are KGHSH and LQKENI. CDR3 bases: TGTGCCAGCTCACTAATCGCGGGGGGGAAAACCTACGAGCAGTACTTC. Translating it yields CASSLIAGGKTYEQYF.

This clone was recorded a few times. The V gene is TRBV10-2, the J gene TRBJ2-7; tentatively, D is TRBD1 or TRBD2 (5 bases each). CDR3 length equals 13 residues. The germline V gene encodes CDR1 WSHSY and CDR2 SAAADI. V lost 6 bases and J 1 base, leaving 10 bases between the germline ends. The chain's CDR3 is CASSPGRSYEQYF. In DNA form, the CDR3 reads TGCGCCAGCAGCCCGGGACGGTCCTACGAGCAGTACTTC.

In the case of this clone: The junction departs from germline at one end; a sequencing error may be responsible. V is TRBV4-1 and J is TRBJ2-1, with 11 bases that match TRBD1. CDR3 length equals 17 residues. CDR1 and CDR2 (germline): MGHRA, YSYEKL. CDR3 sequence reads: CANSQAPGQGDHNEQFF. DNA of the CDR3: TGCGCCAACAGCCAGGCCCCGGGACAGGGGGATCACAATGAGCAGTTCTTC.

The chain has TRBV11-2 and TRBJ2-1, with 7 bases that match TRBD2. The CDR3 is 14 amino acids. The V gene's germline CDR1 is SGHAT and CDR2 FQNNGV. J gave up 8 bases and V 2 bases, and 6 bases lay outside the gene matches. The CDR3, as DNA: TGTGCCAGCAGCTTATTGGGGGGGTCCCATGAGCAGTTCTTC. It is translated as CASSLLGGSHEQFF.

The V and J genes are TRBV6-5 and TRBJ2-5, with D perhaps assigned TRBD1 or TRBD2 (6 bases each). The CDR3 is 15 residues long. V lost 0 bases, J lost 1 base, and 9 bases lay in between. CDR1 is MNHEY and CDR2 is SVGAGI in the germline V gene. CDR3 sequence reads: CASSYSGGTQETQYF. In DNA, the CDR3 is TGTGCCAGCAGTTACTCGGGGGGCACCCAAGAGACCCAGTACTTC.

This chain joins TRBV27 and TRBJ2-1; 10 bases are shared with TRBD1. The CDR3 is made up of 15 amino acids. CDR1 is MNHEY, CDR2 SMNVEV, per germline (reference sequence). V was pared by 4 bases and J by 8 bases, with 8 bases of the junction left unmatched. CDR3 sequence (DNA): TGTGCCAGCAGTTCCGCCGGGACAGGGGTCGATGAGCAGTTCTTC. Its translation is CASSSAGTGVDEQFF.

This chain links TRBV6-6 with TRBJ1-3; TRBD1 matches at 7 bases. The CDR3 is 14 amino acids. Germline-derived CDR1 and CDR2 are MNHNY and SVGAGI (reference sequence). The ends lost 6 bases at V and 8 bases at J; junction bases unmatched: 10. The CDR3 DNA follows: TGTGCCAGCAGACCCTGGACAGGTAGCCACACCATATATTTT. Its translation: CASRPWTGSHTIYF.

The chain is built from TRBV10-2 and TRBJ2-1; 15 bases are shared with TRBD2. This CDR3 contains 18 residues. CDR1 WSHSY and CDR2 SAAADI come from the germline V gene. J gave up 5 bases and V 7 bases, and 12 bases lay outside the gene matches. CDR3 sequence reads: CASIPGTSGGRYHNEQFF. CDR3 coding DNA: TGCGCCAGCATTCCAGGGACTAGCGGGGGGAGGTACCACAATGAGCAGTTCTTC.

Details on this clone: Different DNA sequences within this sample yield the same CDR3. The rearrangement joins TRBV30 to TRBJ1-2; D may be TRBD1 (5 bases). Germline CDR1 is GTSNPN and CDR2 is SVGIG (reference sequence). The CDR3 sequence is 14 residues long. V was cut by 3 bases and J by 2 bases, with 13 bases left in between. CDR3 protein: CAWSLLGRNYGYTF. CDR3 nucleotides: TGTGCCTGGAGCCTATTGGGACGAAACTATGGCTACACCTTC.

Written as DNA, the CDR3 is TGTGCCAGTACCCCGACAGGGGAAAAAGGGGCTAACTATGGCTACACCTTC. Translating gives CASTPTGEKGANYGYTF. The chain links TRBV19 to TRBJ1-2, with 8 bases aligning to TRBD1. The V segment lost 7 bases and the J segment 0 bases; nucleotides outside the gene matches: 13. Germline CDR1 reads LNHDA; CDR2 reads SQIVND (reference sequence). This CDR3 has 17 residues.

This sequence joins TRBV30 and TRBJ2-3; possibly TRBD1 for D (5 bases). Germline V gene data show CDR1 as GTSNPN and CDR2 as SVGIG (reference sequence). Trimming cost V 0 bases and J 6 bases, with 10 bases left between them. CDR3 length equals 13 residues. The CDR3 protein is CAWSVLQVDTQYF. DNA for the CDR3: TGTGCCTGGAGTGTACTACAGGTGGATACGCAGTATTTT.

The J gene is TRBJ2-1, the V gene TRBV30, with D unresolved. Germline CDR1 is GTSNPN and CDR2 is SVGIG (reference sequence). V lost 0 bases to trimming and J lost 0 bases, with 9 bases between them. There are 15 residues in the CDR3. The CDR3 region is CAWSVLGPSYNEQFF. DNA of the CDR3: TGTGCCTGGAGTGTACTTGGCCCCTCCTACAATGAGCAGTTCTTC.